Shown below are 10 T cell receptor beta chains from a single sample sequenced in a study of blood T cells in healthy people across ages. Alongside a J-beta primer mix, a sample-barcoded 5' primer served in a second PCR lasting roughly 6 to 11 cycles. TCRdb redid the calling of the 5' RACE reads with MiXCR, one entry per CDR3 protein. Among under 850,000 distinct CDR3 sequences, around 36% were seen once, and the ten largest hold 10% to 15%. Sample: blood. The source of these receptors is a man aged 18-30 years in good health.

The chain is built from TRBV5-1 and TRBJ2-7; D may correspond to TRBD1 or TRBD2 (5 bases each). The germline V gene has CDR1 SGHRS and CDR2 YFSETQ. Trimming left V 6 bases short and J 2 bases short, with 9 bases between. The CDR3 contains 12 residues. The CDR3 spells CASNRGAYEQYF. The CDR3 nucleotides are TGCGCCAGCAACCGAGGGGCCTACGAGCAGTACTTC.

V usage is TRBV4-2 and J usage is TRBJ1-2; D is possibly TRBD1 (6 bases). The CDR3 is 12 residues long. Trimming pared 1 base from V and 10 bases from J, leaving 10 bases between. The germline CDR1 and CDR2 sequences are LGHNA and YNFKEQ. CDR3 nucleotide sequence: TGTGCCAGCAGCCAAGGAGCAGGGGACTACACCTTC. Protein sequence: CASSQGAGDYTF.

This clonotype came up a few times. V and J are TRBV6-2 or TRBV6-3 and TRBJ1-5; D may be TRBD1 (5 bases). Trimming stripped 4 bases from V and 5 bases from J, with 21 bases between. Germline values: CDR1 MNHEY, CDR2 SVGEGT. CDR3 length equals 17 residues. The CDR3 DNA reads TGTGCCAGCAGTTCCGGGACGTTTCAAACCTTGGATCAGCCCCAGCATTTT. Translating it yields CASSSGTFQTLDQPQHF.

This sequence joins TRBV6-2 or TRBV6-3 and TRBJ1-5; the D gene is possibly TRBD1 (5 bases). With 0 bases removed from V and 3 bases from J, the gap between germline ends came to 15 bases. There are 17 residues in the CDR3. Germline lookup yields CDR1 MNHEY and CDR2 SVGEGT. The CDR3 coding sequence is TGTGCCAGCAGTTACTCGGGAAGGGGTCGGGTCAATCAGCCCCAGCATTTT. It yields the protein CASSYSGRGRVNQPQHF.

V gene TRBV2 combines with J gene TRBJ1-1; no clear D. The germline V gene encodes CDR1 SNHLY and CDR2 FYNNEI. Trimming shortened V by 2 bases and J by 6 bases, and 4 bases separated the two germline ends. The CDR3 is made up of 11 amino acids. The CDR3 nucleotides are TGTGCCAGCAGTGAATCATCTGAAGCTTTCTTT. Protein: CASSESSEAFF.

This chain links TRBV9 with TRBJ2-7; TRBD2 aligns across 9 bases. The ends lost 0 bases at V and 0 bases at J; junction bases unmatched: 13. The CDR3 is 19 residues long. CDR1 is SGDLS, CDR2 YYNGEE, per germline. The CDR3 DNA sequence: TGTGCCAGCAGCGTAGGTAGCGGGAGCCTTCCACCGAGCTCCTACGAGCAGTACTTC. This translates into CASSVGSGSLPPSSYEQYF.

The chain combines TRBV20-1 with TRBJ2-3; TRBD2 matches 10 bases. CDR3 length equals 16 residues. V lost 2 bases and J lost 2; bases outside the gene matches: 7. CDR1 is DFQATT and CDR2 is SNEGSKA in the germline V gene (reference sequence). CDR3 in DNA: TGCAGTGCTAGATCCTCTAGCGGGGGATACACAGATACGCAGTATTTT. It yields the protein CSARSSSGGYTDTQYF.

In this sample, this clonotype turned up a few times. The V call is TRBV9, the J call TRBJ2-7; possible D gene TRBD1, 6 bases. The V and J ends lost 0 bases and 7 bases respectively, with 17 bases between them. Looked up from germline, CDR1 is SGDLS and CDR2 is YYNGEE. This CDR3 region has 15 residues. The CDR3 sequence: CASSVEQGNYNEQYF. The CDR3, as DNA: TGTGCCAGCAGCGTAGAACAGGGAAACTACAATGAGCAGTACTTC.

V gene TRBV4-1 combines with J gene TRBJ1-2, with 7 positions matching TRBD1. Per germline, CDR1 MGHRA and CDR2 YSYEKL. The CDR3 consists of 15 residues. The V gene end was trimmed by 4 bases and the J gene end by 2 bases; junction bases not matched to a gene: 7. CDR3 sequence: CASSPLAGGNYGYTF. CDR3 nucleotide sequence: TGCGCCAGCAGCCCCCTGGCAGGGGGGAACTATGGCTACACCTTC.

This chain links TRBV5-1 with TRBJ1-1, with no clear D. This CDR3 comprises 14 residues. In germline, CDR1 is SGHRS, CDR2 YFSETQ. Trimming removed 2 bases at V and 1 base at J, with 9 bases between. For the CDR3, the DNA is TGCGCCAGCAGCTTCGATTGGAGGAACACTGAAGCTTTCTTT. It encodes CASSFDWRNTEAFF.